Included here is one T cell receptor beta chain sequence, with context. What it binds is unknown. PCR involved 60 Vbeta and 13 Jbeta primers. Sequencing was performed with immunoSEQ multiplex PCR; in TCRdb, only in-frame clones are kept and a portion is missing. This table has roughly 120,000 clones, about three quarters appearing once. The data stem from a study of cytomegalovirus exposure and HLA in healthy donors. The study, taken as a whole, reports: Reports described diagnosis of cytomegalovirus status by the classifier as highly specific and sensitive.

V was shortened by 0 bases and J by 2 bases, with 9 bases between the two germline ends. Germline CDR1 and CDR2: SGHRS and YFSETQ. There are 15 residues in the CDR3. This clonotype was sampled from an older woman in good health and CMV-seropositive. The chain is built from TRBV5-1 and TRBJ1-3; D unresolved. The sequencing sample was made of PBMCs. CDR3 region: CASSLDWRPGNTIYF. The CDR3 nucleotides read TGCGCCAGCAGCTTGGATTGGAGGCCTGGAAACACCATATATTTT. Supplemented by reference TRBV5-1 and TRBJ1-3, the full variable domain reads KAGVTQTPRYLIKTRGQQVTLSCSPISGHRSVSWYQQTPGQGLQFLFEYFSETQRNKGNFPGRFSGRQFSNSRSEMNVSTLELGDSALYLCASSLDWRPGNTIYFGEGSWLTVV.